A selection of T cell receptor beta chains follows, all from one sample in a study of T cells in Graves' hyperthyroidism and ophthalmopathy. TCRdb reprocessed the multiplex PCR reads with MiXCR, giving one entry per CDR3 protein. Of hundreds of thousands of distinct CDR3 sequences listed, about 20% were seen once; the top ten hold around 47%. Sequences were obtained from blood. All receptors come from a woman in her 70s with Graves' ophthalmopathy. CDR3s include the opening cysteine and the closing phenylalanine or tryptophan. A D gene is named only where the DNA matches it firmly. Expanded clones get a size class; other rows say once, few or many, or leave the size out.

CDR3nt | CDR3aa | v_gene | abundance | j_gene | d_gene
TGCGCCACCCGGAGGAGGAAAATTAGCGGCGACACAGATACGCAGTATTTT | CATRRRKISGDTDTQYF | TRBV10-1 | - | TRBJ2-3 | -
TGTGCCAGCAGCTTGGCCGGACAGGGCAGGTACATTCAGTACTTC | CASSLAGQGRYIQYF | TRBV5-6 | once | TRBJ2-4 | TRBD1
TGTGCCAGCAGCCTCAGCAGGGGAGGGGGTTACAATGAGCAGTTCTTC | CASSLSRGGGYNEQFF | TRBV7-3 | - | TRBJ2-1 | -
TGTGCCAGCAGTTTAAGAAGAAGATTTAGTTCCTCGGGAGAAGCGGACACTGAAGCTTTCTTT | CASSLRRRFSSSGEADTEAFF | TRBV28 | few | TRBJ1-1 | -
TGCAGTGCGCTGACTAGCGGGACGCCTTACGAGCAGTACTTC | CSALTSGTPYEQYF | TRBV20-1 | - | TRBJ2-7 | TRBD2
TGTGCCAGCAGTGCGCCGACAGTGAACACTGAAGCTTTCTTT | CASSAPTVNTEAFF | TRBV27 | many | TRBJ1-1 | -
TGTGCCAGCAGCCGACGCCATGGCTACACCTTC | CASSRRHGYTF | TRBV6-2/TRBV6-3 | - | TRBJ1-2 | -
TGTGCCTGGAGTGACGGACAGGGGGTGAGCAATCAGCCCCAGCATTTT | CAWSDGQGVSNQPQHF | TRBV30 | - | TRBJ1-5 | TRBD1
TGTGCCAGCACCCGGGGGGACGGTCACAATGAGCAGTTCTTC | CASTRGDGHNEQFF | TRBV28 | few | TRBJ2-1 | TRBD2
TGCGCCAGCAGCCCGACAGGGAGTCGCGGCTACACCTTC | CASSPTGSRGYTF | TRBV5-1 | - | TRBJ1-2 | TRBD1
TGTGCCAGCAGTTTCGGGATGAACACTGAAGCTTTCTTT | CASSFGMNTEAFF | TRBV12-3/TRBV12-4 | many | TRBJ1-1 | -
TGTGCCAGCAGCGTACGAGCGGGAGGTAGGAATGAGCAGTTCTTC | CASSVRAGGRNEQFF | TRBV9 | few | TRBJ2-1 | TRBD2
TGTGCCAGCAGCCAAGAACATTCCGGAGGGGAGACTGAAGCTTTCTTT | CASSQEHSGGETEAFF | TRBV3-1 | many | TRBJ1-1 | -
TGTGCCAGCACGGCGGGAGGGCCCAGCACAGATACGCAGTATTTT | CASTAGGPSTDTQYF | TRBV2 | once | TRBJ2-3 | TRBD2
TGTGCCAGCAGCCAAGGGCCCCTGAACACTGAAGCTTTCTTT | CASSQGPLNTEAFF | TRBV3-1 | many | TRBJ1-1 | -
TGTGCCAGCTCACCAAGAGGGGATAGCACAGATACGCAGTATTTT | CASSPRGDSTDTQYF | TRBV18 | - | TRBJ2-3 | -
TGTGCCAGCAGTACACCTAGCGGGAGGTCACCAAACACAGATACGCAGTATTTT | CASSTPSGRSPNTDTQYF | TRBV2 | - | TRBJ2-3 | TRBD2
TGTGCCATCAGTGCCGGCTCCACCCTCGGGGGCACTGAAGCTTTCTTT | CAISAGSTLGGTEAFF | TRBV10-3 | few | TRBJ1-1 | -
TGTGCCAGCAGCTACGTAGGGAGCACTGAAGCTTTCTTT | CASSYVGSTEAFF | TRBV6-5 | - | TRBJ1-1 | -
TGTGCCAGCTCACCACAGGGACCCCCCGGCGAGCAGTACTTC | CASSPQGPPGEQYF | TRBV18 | - | TRBJ2-7 | -
TGTGCCAGCAGCCTTGAGACAGGGTTGAACACTGAAGCTTTCTTT | CASSLETGLNTEAFF | TRBV11-2 | many | TRBJ1-1 | TRBD1
TGTGCCAGCTTAGCTAGCGGAGTTCCCTACGAGCAGTACTTC | CASLASGVPYEQYF | TRBV13 | - | TRBJ2-7 | TRBD2
TGTGCCAGCAGTGAATTTCCGGGACAGGGCCCTGACAGCTACACCTTC | CASSEFPGQGPDSYTF | TRBV6-1 | - | TRBJ1-2 | TRBD1
TGCAGCACATCGAGGCCGGGGGACTATGGCTACACCTTC | CSTSRPGDYGYTF | TRBV29-1 | - | TRBJ1-2 | -
TGTGCCAGCGGGTCGCTGAAGGGGGCCAACGTCCTGACTTTC | CASGSLKGANVLTF | TRBV6-1 | few | TRBJ2-6 | -
TGTGCCAGCAGCCTCCCCGGGACTAGCTTCGGAGAGCAGTACTTC | CASSLPGTSFGEQYF | TRBV12-3/TRBV12-4 | few | TRBJ2-7 | TRBD2
TGTGCCAGCAGCCCCAAAGCGGGGACCCCCTACGAGCAGTACTTC | CASSPKAGTPYEQYF | TRBV7-2 | many | TRBJ2-7 | TRBD2
TGTGCCAGCAGCTGGGACAGGGTCGGGTCACCCCTCCACTTT | CASSWDRVGSPLHF | TRBV5-6 | - | TRBJ1-6 | TRBD1
TGTGCCAGCAGCCACCCCCCGGGGGAATTTTTGACTGAAGCTTTCTTT | CASSHPPGEFLTEAFF | TRBV3-1 | few | TRBJ1-1 | -
TGTGCCAGCAGCGAGGGACTAGCGACAGATACGCAGTATTTT | CASSEGLATDTQYF | TRBV9 | - | TRBJ2-3 | TRBD2
TGCGCCAGCAGCTGGGGGGGACAGGGTACCTACGAGCAGTACTTC | CASSWGGQGTYEQYF | TRBV5-1 | - | TRBJ2-7 | TRBD1
TGTGCCAGCAGGCCGGGACAGTTCACTGGAGCTTTCTTT | CASRPGQFTGAFF | TRBV6-1 | - | TRBJ1-1 | TRBD1
TGTGCCAGCAGTGCCGGGACAGCGAATTTTTTGGAACTGTTTTTT | CASSAGTANFLELFF | TRBV27 | - | TRBJ1-4 | TRBD1
TGTGCCACCAGCAGAGTAGGGGGGCAGCGCGAAAACATTCAGTACTTC | CATSRVGGQRENIQYF | TRBV15 | - | TRBJ2-4 | -
TGTGCCCGCAAACTCATCACAGATACGCAGTATTTT | CARKLITDTQYF | TRBV2 | many | TRBJ2-3 | -
TGTGCCAGTAGTGCCAAGGGACAGTTAAGCAATCAGCCCCAGCATTTT | CASSAKGQLSNQPQHF | TRBV19 | once | TRBJ1-5 | TRBD1
TGTGCCAGCAGCGTTTTGGGAGGGCCAATACCCATCTACGAGCAGTACTTC | CASSVLGGPIPIYEQYF | TRBV9 | - | TRBJ2-7 | TRBD2
TGTGCCAGCAGTTCCCAGCAACCGACTAGTTATAGGAGTGAGCAGTTCTTC | CASSSQQPTSYRSEQFF | TRBV12-3/TRBV12-4 | many | TRBJ2-1 | -
TGCAGTACCAGCCGGGACTACTACAATGAGCAGTTCTTC | CSTSRDYYNEQFF | TRBV20-1 | few | TRBJ2-1 | TRBD2
TGTGCCAGCAGTTACTCGAGGAGGAAGACAGGGAATAATTCACCCCTCCACTTT | CASSYSRRKTGNNSPLHF | TRBV6-2/TRBV6-3 | - | TRBJ1-6 | TRBD1
TGTGCCACCAGTGATCTCGGGACAGGGGGCTTGCCCCAGCATTTT | CATSDLGTGGLPQHF | TRBV24-1 | few | TRBJ1-5 | TRBD1
TGTGCCAGCAGCCCCTTACTAGCGGGAGTCCCCACAGATACGCAGTATTTT | CASSPLLAGVPTDTQYF | TRBV6-1 | - | TRBJ2-3 | TRBD2
TGTGCCAGCAGCCACGGACAGGGCGGCTACAATGAGCAGTTCTTC | CASSHGQGGYNEQFF | TRBV11-2 | many | TRBJ2-1 | TRBD1
TGTGCCAGCATGTGGGTCGACAGGTACACTGAAGCTTTCTTT | CASMWVDRYTEAFF | TRBV6-1 | - | TRBJ1-1 | -
TGTGCCAGCAGCCCGGGGACTAGCGGGAGGATGACAGATACGCAGTATTTT | CASSPGTSGRMTDTQYF | TRBV13 | - | TRBJ2-3 | TRBD2
TGTGCCAGTAGTTCCAGGGGGGGATGGACTGAAGCTTTCTTT | CASSSRGGWTEAFF | TRBV19 | - | TRBJ1-1 | TRBD1
TGTGCCAGCAGCCGGGGAGTGAACGAGCAGTACTTC | CASSRGVNEQYF | TRBV3-1 | - | TRBJ2-7 | -
TGCAGTGCTAGAGATACCGTTTTTGGGGGAGTCCAAAACATTCAGTACTTC | CSARDTVFGGVQNIQYF | TRBV20-1 | - | TRBJ2-4 | -
TGTGCCAGCAGCCCGTATATGGATACGCAGTATTTT | CASSPYMDTQYF | TRBV7-2 | few | TRBJ2-3 | -
TGTGCCAGTAGCACGGGTTTTAGAGAGACCCAGTACTTC | CASSTGFRETQYF | TRBV19 | - | TRBJ2-5 | -
TGTGCCAGCAGCCGTTTAAATCAGCCCCAGCATTTT | CASSRLNQPQHF | TRBV3-1 | - | TRBJ1-5 | -
TGTGCCAGCAGTGGGACAGGGGGTCAGCCCCAGCATTTT | CASSGTGGQPQHF | TRBV2 | many | TRBJ1-5 | TRBD1
TGTGCCAGCAGCTTATTAGACAGGGGGCGAAGGGGCTACACCTTC | CASSLLDRGRRGYTF | TRBV7-2 | - | TRBJ1-2 | TRBD1
TGCAGCGTTATATCGACAGGGGCGGCAGATACGCAGTATTTC | CSVISTGAADTQYF | TRBV29-1 | - | TRBJ2-3 | TRBD1
TGTGCCAGCAGTGCGGACGGGTCCGCTGGAAACACCATATATTTT | CASSADGSAGNTIYF | TRBV6-1 | - | TRBJ1-3 | -
TGTGCCAGCTCACGAACGATTCAGGGGGGAATAGAGACCCAGTACTTC | CASSRTIQGGIETQYF | TRBV18 | few | TRBJ2-5 | -
TGCAGTGCTAGAGATAGTAGGACTAGCAACGAGCAGTTCTTC | CSARDSRTSNEQFF | TRBV20-1 | few | TRBJ2-1 | TRBD2
TGTGCCAGCAGCCAACCTAGCGGGACTTACACCGGGGAGCTGTTTTTT | CASSQPSGTYTGELFF | TRBV3-1 | - | TRBJ2-2 | TRBD2
TGTGCCAGCAGCACCCGGACTAGCGGGAGAACCAGCACAGATACGCAGTATTTT | CASSTRTSGRTSTDTQYF | TRBV5-4 | - | TRBJ2-3 | TRBD2
TGTGCCAGCAGCCCCTCCCGAGGAGGCACCATATATTTT | CASSPSRGGTIYF | TRBV11-2 | - | TRBJ1-3 | -